This TCR beta chain was obtained from a study of neurological immune-mediated disorders (dated by TCRdb to about 2019). Some background on the complete study: Among the approximately 34 multiple sclerosis patients, relapsing-remitting MS accounted for about 31 and secondary progressive MS accounted for 3. Using UMI-based sequencing, the study compared peripheral blood TCR-beta repertoires from patients with HTLV-I-associated myelopathy (HAM/TSP), patients with multiple sclerosis, and healthy controls. Longitudinal samples, technical triplicates and paired sorted CD4+ and CD8+ T-cell subsets, alongside PBMC samples, were included among the approximately 110 TCR-beta libraries. The cohort comprised approximately 67 subjects: approximately 15 HAM/TSP patients, approximately 34 multiple sclerosis patients and about 20 healthy controls. Study-wide conclusions, independent of this receptor: The MS cluster showed no association with clinical or MRI features, and the authors stated that larger cohorts are needed. Expanded clones from different subjects shared no identical CDR3 amino acid sequences, which suggests that TCR-beta repertoires were private in all groups. TCR clonal expansion was highest in HAM/TSP patients and lowest in MS patients, with MS patients falling below even healthy controls. In phylogenetic analysis, the repertoires of 18 of 34 MS patients grouped into a cluster of related CDR3 sequences, which suggests a possible signature at the repertoire level.

Unsorted PBMC libraries were generated from 2 million PBMCs stored in RNAlater at -80 °C until RNA extraction. The multiple sclerosis patients were enrolled in a US clinical protocol that evaluated disease progression with magnetic resonance imaging. Peripheral blood was subjected to Ficoll-Hypaque density gradient centrifugation to isolate PBMCs, which were then cryopreserved in liquid nitrogen. cDNA was synthesized by template-switch 5'RACE using a primer with a 10-nucleotide random unique molecular identifier that tagged each TCR transcript. Over 180 million TCR-beta sequences, covering 15-18 subjects, were produced in each sequencing run. The RNeasy kit was used for extraction of total RNA. The KAPA Real-time Library Amplification kit was used to amplify TCR-beta VDJ regions with primers for the TCR constant region and the 5'RACE anchor. Sample indexes and Illumina adaptors were added in a first PCR, and a second PCR then increased library yield. After purification with Ampure beads, the TCR product of roughly 650 bp was size-selected on a 2% E-gel SizeSelection system. Before pooling, libraries had their quality checked on a Bioanalyzer, their concentration measured with Qubit, and their quantity determined with the Kapa Library Quantification kit. Libraries were sequenced paired-end 2 x 150 bp on an Illumina HiSeq 2500. To increase sequence diversity, about 24-32% phiX was spiked into each library pool. Processing in the source paper ran as follows. Quality-filtered reads were processed with the UMI-based MiGEC pipeline, which removed over 80% of raw TCR sequences during error correction. VDJ genes were aligned to IMGT germline references, and each clonotype was defined by a unique CDR3 amino acid sequence together with V-J genes. Clonal expansion, Shannon diversity, and CDR3 relatedness (CalcPairwiseDistances, ClusterSamples) were evaluated with VDJtools, and phylogenetic trees were built with CLCbio workbench. Clones with at least 8 unique UMIs were defined as expanded, with this threshold being based on coefficient-of-variation modelling across technical triplicates. TCRdb reanalyzed the raw reads on its own, using fastp at Q25 for trimming and MiXCR for clone calling, and kept in-frame beta chains. A single entry per CDR3 protein holds the most common genes and DNA from its merged rows. V and J calls and clone size were set by TCRdb, not the authors. Counted in this sample were around 70,000 distinct CDR3 sequences; roughly 5.5% of them appeared once. The ten top clones hold about 2.8% of the sample.

At least ten counts were recorded for this clonotype. Which antigen it targets is not known. Per-base qualities were not stored, and no clone one base away is much larger. CDR1 MNHEY and CDR2 SVGAGI were looked up in the germline V gene. The CDR3 spans 15 residues, from the cysteine through the phenylalanine. The only DNA kept is the CDR3, 45 bases in frame from the first base. V and J lose 5 bases and 3 bases, and a span of 14 bases separates them. The sample was PBMCs. The receptor's source is a woman aged 25 to 39 with multiple sclerosis. Rearrangement joined TRBV6-5 to TRBJ2-1; possibly the D gene is TRBD1, per 5 matching bases. The sequenced DNA is TGTGCCAGCAGTCCAATAGTAGGGGACTACAATGAGCAGTTCTTC. This encodes CASSPIVGDYNEQFF.